These 2 T cell receptor beta chains were all obtained from the same sample, sequenced in a study of OX40 agonist ivuxolimab in advanced cancers. Data came from immunoSEQ multiplex PCR; TCRdb stores just in-frame clones and leaves some out. The sample contains around 74,000 clones, about 90% of which appear only once. The starting material was CD4+ or CD8+ T cells sorted from blood, obtained in a trial of the OX40 agonist ivuxolimab. These receptors all come from an adult with an advanced solid tumor such as melanoma, head and neck, liver or kidney cancer.

The chain carries TRBV29-1 and TRBJ1-2; a possible D gene is TRBD1 (6 bases). V lost 7 bases and J 6 bases, leaving 18 bases between the germline ends. CDR1 SQVTM and CDR2 ANQGSEA come from the germline V gene. The CDR3 extends over 13 amino acids. The CDR3, as DNA: TGCAGCGCTACGGGACCTGGGGGCGATGGCTACACCTTC. Amino acids: CSATGPGGDGYTF.

The chain is built from TRBV6-6 and TRBJ2-1; no clear D. The CDR3 totals 14 residues. The V gene's germline CDR1 is MNHNY and CDR2 SVGAGI (reference sequence). V lost 6 bases and J 5 bases, leaving 14 bases between the germline ends. CDR3 protein: CASSRGAYNNEQFF. The CDR3 DNA follows: TGTGCCAGCAGCCGAGGAGCATACAACAATGAGCAGTTCTTC.